This entry concerns a single T cell receptor (beta chain). These data belong to a study of blood T cell repertoires in COVID-19. Losses at the gene ends were 5 bases for V and 4 bases for J; bases not matched to a gene: 3. Per the germline V gene, CDR1 is LNHDA and CDR2 is SQIVND (reference sequence). The CDR3 runs 14 residues. Using immunoSEQ multiplex PCR, the repertoire was profiled, and TCRdb retains in-frame clones only, with some absent. The sample consists of 130,000 to 150,000 clones, roughly 83% of them appearing once. Patients at the Seattle site were enrolled during active infection and followed longitudinally.

V is TRBV19 and J is TRBJ2-5; TRBD2 aligns across 11 bases. The sample taken for sequencing was peripheral blood. The clonotype comes from a woman aged 65 to 85 with COVID-19, enrolled during active disease. The CDR3 spells CASSGLAGGETQYF. In DNA, the CDR3 is TGTGCCAGTAGTGGCCTAGCGGGGGGAGAGACCCAGTACTTC.